Listed below are T cell receptor beta chains from one sample, sequenced in a study of cytomegalovirus exposure and HLA in healthy donors. TCRdb's copy holds only in-frame clones and misses some; the assay was immunoSEQ multiplex PCR. The top ten clones hold about 1.8% of a sample with 150,000 to 200,000 clones, approximately 85% of them seen once. What was sequenced was PBMCs. These receptors were obtained from a man younger than 35 in good health and CMV-seronegative. Both conserved end residues are part of each CDR3. A D gene is named only where the DNA matches it firmly. Some rows mark clone size as missing; the rest say once, few, many or name a class of expanded clone.

v_call: TRBV5-1
clone_size: -
d_call: -
j_call: TRBJ1-5
cdr3_nt: TGCGCCAGCAGCTTAGGAGGTAGCAATCAGCCCCAGCATTTT
cdr3_aa: CASSLGGSNQPQHF

v_call: TRBV4-2
clone_size: -
d_call: TRBD2
j_call: TRBJ2-7
cdr3_nt: TGTGCCAGCAGCGGCGTAGGGGGCGCGGGAGGGAGTTCGTACGAGCAGTACTTC
cdr3_aa: CASSGVGGAGGSSYEQYF

v_call: TRBV5-6
clone_size: -
d_call: TRBD1
j_call: TRBJ1-6
cdr3_nt: TGTGCCAGCAGCCGACAGGGAGCCGATTCACCCCTCCACTTT
cdr3_aa: CASSRQGADSPLHF

v_call: TRBV6-4
clone_size: few
d_call: TRBD1
j_call: TRBJ2-3
cdr3_nt: TGTGCCAGCAGCCAACAGGGGGCGGGCACAGATACGCAGTATTTT
cdr3_aa: CASSQQGAGTDTQYF

v_call: TRBV9
clone_size: -
d_call: -
j_call: TRBJ1-4
cdr3_nt: TGTGCCAGCAGCGCCGACGGGGGTATGTCGGAAAAACTGTTTTTT
cdr3_aa: CASSADGGMSEKLFF

v_call: TRBV29-1
clone_size: -
d_call: -
j_call: TRBJ2-7
cdr3_nt: TGCAGCGCTGTAGGGGCGAACGAGCAGTACTTC
cdr3_aa: CSAVGANEQYF

v_call: TRBV7-2
clone_size: -
d_call: -
j_call: TRBJ1-1
cdr3_nt: TGTGCCAGCAGCTTCACAGGGAGCGAACGCACTGAAGCTTTCTTT
cdr3_aa: CASSFTGSERTEAFF

v_call: TRBV19
clone_size: few
d_call: -
j_call: TRBJ2-3
cdr3_nt: TGTGCCAGTAGTATACAGGGAACAGATACGCAGTATTTT
cdr3_aa: CASSIQGTDTQYF

v_call: TRBV9
clone_size: -
d_call: TRBD2
j_call: TRBJ2-1
cdr3_nt: TGTGCCAGCAGCGGGGGGGGCTCGCGGGGGGCCCCTATCTCCTACAATGAGCAGTTCTTC
cdr3_aa: CASSGGGSRGAPISYNEQFF

v_call: TRBV9
clone_size: -
d_call: TRBD1
j_call: TRBJ2-3
cdr3_nt: TGTGCCAGCAGCACAAGACACCTCGGGACAGAACTAATCACAGATACGCAGTATTTT
cdr3_aa: CASSTRHLGTELITDTQYF

v_call: TRBV4-2
clone_size: -
d_call: -
j_call: TRBJ1-1
cdr3_nt: TGTGCCAGCAGCCAAGGACAGACCACTGAAGCTTTCTTT
cdr3_aa: CASSQGQTTEAFF

v_call: TRBV7-6
clone_size: -
d_call: -
j_call: TRBJ2-2
cdr3_nt: TGTGCCAGCAGCTTAGCCGGGACTAACACCGGGGAGCTGTTTTTT
cdr3_aa: CASSLAGTNTGELFF

v_call: TRBV2
clone_size: once
d_call: -
j_call: TRBJ2-5
cdr3_nt: TGTGCCAGCAGTCAGGGTTCCGGGGGGACCCAGTACTTC
cdr3_aa: CASSQGSGGTQYF

v_call: TRBV2
clone_size: -
d_call: TRBD1
j_call: TRBJ1-6
cdr3_nt: TGTGCCAGCAGTGCGGGACAGGGATATTCACCCCTCCACTTT
cdr3_aa: CASSAGQGYSPLHF

v_call: TRBV5-5
clone_size: -
d_call: -
j_call: TRBJ2-7
cdr3_nt: TGTGCCAGCAGCTTGCGGCGGGACTACGAGCAGTACTTC
cdr3_aa: CASSLRRDYEQYF

v_call: TRBV25-1
clone_size: -
d_call: -
j_call: TRBJ1-2
cdr3_nt: TGTGCCAGCAGTCCTCGGTCCTCCGGGGGCTACACCTTC
cdr3_aa: CASSPRSSGGYTF

v_call: TRBV18
clone_size: once
d_call: TRBD1
j_call: TRBJ2-7
cdr3_nt: TGTGCCAGCTCACCACCCAGGGGGCAGTCCTACGAGCAGTACTTC
cdr3_aa: CASSPPRGQSYEQYF

v_call: TRBV12-5
clone_size: -
d_call: TRBD1
j_call: TRBJ2-4
cdr3_nt: TGTGCTAGTGGTTTGGTACTGTTAGGGGGCAACCTTCGAGCCAAAAACATTCAGTACTTC
cdr3_aa: CASGLVLLGGNLRAKNIQYF

v_call: TRBV10-3
clone_size: -
d_call: -
j_call: TRBJ2-6
cdr3_nt: TGTGCCATCAGTGAGTACAGTTTAGTCTCTGGGGCCAACGTCCTGACTTTC
cdr3_aa: CAISEYSLVSGANVLTF

v_call: TRBV15
clone_size: -
d_call: TRBD1
j_call: TRBJ1-3
cdr3_nt: TGTGCCACCAGCGGCCCGGGACAGACGAGCTCTGGAAACACCATATATTTT
cdr3_aa: CATSGPGQTSSGNTIYF

v_call: TRBV28
clone_size: -
d_call: -
j_call: TRBJ2-7
cdr3_nt: TGTGCCAGCAGTTTGGCCATCTACGAGCAGTACTTC
cdr3_aa: CASSLAIYEQYF

v_call: TRBV5-1
clone_size: -
d_call: TRBD1
j_call: TRBJ1-1
cdr3_nt: TGCGCCAGCAGCTCCCCGGGACAGGGGTTTTCCAGAACAATGAACACTGAAGCTTTCTTT
cdr3_aa: CASSSPGQGFSRTMNTEAFF

v_call: TRBV19
clone_size: -
d_call: -
j_call: TRBJ2-2
cdr3_nt: TGTGCCAGTAGCATACAGGACTCGAACACCGGGGAGCTGTTTTTT
cdr3_aa: CASSIQDSNTGELFF

v_call: TRBV10-3
clone_size: -
d_call: TRBD1
j_call: TRBJ2-2
cdr3_nt: TGTGCCATCAGTGGACAGGGCGGGACCGGGGAGCTGTTTTTT
cdr3_aa: CAISGQGGTGELFF